The clone carrying this TCR beta chain was detected a few times. Its antigen is not known. The sample holds other DNA sequences that translate to the same CDR3. This sample is part of a study of shared clonotypes between healthy human individuals. Overall study results and limits: Non-shared clonotypes showed lower generation probabilities than clonotypes common to all four donors.

Original methodology: Filtering differed because ImmunoSEQ produced junction-only sequences that carried no quality scores. The protocol was immunoSEQ multiplex PCR, while the TCRdb copy is restricted to in-frame clones and leaves out a portion. V, J and clone size were drawn from that table, and D and trimming were deduced from the DNA. The sample lists roughly 760,000 clones, 74% occurring once. The V gene's germline CDR1 is SGHRS and CDR2 YFSETQ. This CDR3 region has 15 residues. Germline trimming cut 4 bases from V and 3 bases from J; bases unmatched to any gene: 4. This sequence joins TRBV5-1 and TRBJ2-1; TRBD2 agrees at 10 bases. This TCR was sampled from a woman in her thirties in good health. Sample: memory CD4+ T cells sorted from blood. Regarding subset: CD45RA-negative fraction. This chain's CDR3 is CASSSASGGYNEQFF. In DNA form, the CDR3 reads TGCGCCAGCAGCAGCGCTAGCGGGGGCTACAATGAGCAGTTCTTC.